Reported below is one T cell receptor beta chain. This clone was seen more than once but under ten times. The target of this receptor is not known. The record has no base qualities; no much larger clone is one base away. Libraries were built with the immunoSEQ multiplex PCR assay. The multiplex PCR relied on a mix of 60 forward primers for TCR Vbeta segments and 13 reverse primers for TCR Jbeta segments. The CDR3 region of rearranged TCR beta genes was amplified from genomic DNA with a multiplex PCR assay. Amplified TCR beta libraries were sequenced as 87-base-pair reads on the Illumina HiSeq System. The source study handled its data this way. In a later analysis, tens of millions of unique TCR beta chains were counted across the approximately 620 repertoires, and roughly 11 million of these chains were shared by at least two donors. Raw reads were error-corrected and collapsed into unique sequences by a nearest-neighbor algorithm in which closely related sequences were merged to remove PCR and sequencing errors. Alignment of CDR3 sequences to IMGT reference sequences was used to assign V, D and J gene segments. Each retained sequence needed at least a six-nucleotide match to both a V gene segment and a J gene segment. Rearrangements were classified as productive when the CDR3 lacked stop codons and remained in frame with V and J, and all other rearrangements were classified as non-productive. Following IMGT convention, CDR3 was defined as the stretch from the second conserved V-encoded cysteine up to the conserved J-encoded phenylalanine. Sequences without an unambiguous match to a single V gene segment were excluded from the earlier analysis of 587 of the donors. In an earlier analysis of approximately 550 of the donors, V segments were called functional above 56.7% productive rearrangements and were called segregating when the between-donor standard deviation exceeded 5%. To diagnose cytomegalovirus status from the catalog of TCR beta chain sequences, a statistical classification framework was built. A later analysis assigned V and J genes by comparing TCR nucleotide sequences with IMGT/GENE-DB human TR gene sequences. Using the TCRdist pipeline, a later analysis assigned CDR3 sequences along with most-parsimonious VDJ recombination scenarios. In a later analysis, every TCR beta chain was defined by the combination of its CDR3 amino acid sequence and its V-gene family, and reads without a unique V-gene family were dropped. A later analysis removed 600 or so highly shared, low-generation-probability nucleotide sequences to deal with suspected cross-contamination and a sequencing artifact. A later analysis calculated a clonal expansion index for each public chain from normalized within-repertoire ranks of inferred template counts. A later analysis computed generation probabilities with a VDJ recombination model fitted to out-of-frame rearrangements, and checked the results against IGoR. In a later analysis, TCR-TCR, TCR-HLA and TCR-CMV co-occurrence was scored with hypergeometric tests, and a repertoire-size bias correction was applied to TCR pairs. To estimate false discovery rates, a later analysis permuted the HLA or CMV assignments 20 times. In a later analysis, co-occurring TCRs were grouped using DBSCAN, and TCRdist sequence similarity was added for clustering within HLA-allele-positive subsets. Co-occurrence clustering excluded repertoires with fewer than 30,000 or more than 120,000 public chains, plus five with anomalous nucleotide sharing. TCRdb mirrors the immuneACCESS table, restricted to in-frame sequences. Some clones are absent from its copies; in checked studies, under half trace to an unresolved V gene, and the reason for the others is unknown. V, J and clone size reflect that table, while D and trimming were determined from the DNA. This sample comprises under 55,000 clones, about three quarters of them detected only once. Around a tenth of the sample lies in the top ten.

The germline V gene (reference sequence) provides CDR1 SGHKS and CDR2 YYEKEE. Its CDR3 holds 13 amino acids, cysteine through phenylalanine. Solely the CDR3 DNA is kept, with 39 bases framed from the first base. V was cut back by 0 bases and J by 3 bases, leaving a gap of 6 bases between them. The data were obtained in a study of cytomegalovirus exposure and HLA in healthy donors (dated by TCRdb to 2017 to 2019). For context, the study as a whole: An earlier analysis of 587 of the donors reported 276 Gb of sequence data and 117 million unique TCR beta sequences obtained from about 170 million T cells. Approximately 330 gigabases of sequencing data and roughly 81 million unique TCR sequences made up an early release that covered about 640 HLA-typed donors. Among the roughly 410 genotyped donors, approximately 77% belonged to the genetic ancestry cluster associated with self-reported Caucasian donors. The aim of the study was to test whether cataloging public T cell receptors could identify signatures of past pathogen exposure. Using immunosequencing, the study profiled T cell repertoires from 500 to 800 subjects and related those repertoires to cytomegalovirus serostatus. Besides the first cohort of roughly 640 subjects, a separate validation cohort made up of 120 different subjects was used. To predict cytomegalovirus infection status, the study brought together high-throughput TCR immunosequencing, statistical association of individual TCRs with disease status, and machine learning. In a later analysis, previously published TCR beta repertoires from some 640 donors were re-analyzed and high-resolution HLA genotyping was added so that TCR occurrence patterns could be studied. The later analysis used no new phenotypic data to find candidate immune exposures, relying instead on TCR beta sequences and their occurrence across donors. In an earlier analysis of 550 to 700 of the donors, high-throughput TCR beta sequencing was used to judge whether each TCR beta V gene segment behaved as functional or pseudogenic. Alongside the repertoire data, information on donor age, sex, ethnicity and CMV serostatus was compiled. A later genetic analysis used genome-wide SNP genotypes for about 65% of the 666 donors, treating that subset as a discovery cohort. All discovery cohort repertoires had been generated on a single sequencing platform. Class I and class II HLA loci were covered by the typing at four-digit resolution. The number of donors typed differed by locus, with about 629-640 for A, B, C, DRB1 and DQB1, approximately 500 for DQA1, 606 for DPA1, and some 450 for DPB1. A few DR-DQ haplotypes were treated as single units for association and clustering because of strong linkage in the cohort. Among 398 genotyped donors of the cohort, an average of around 250,000 unique TCR beta nucleotide sequences was sequenced per donor, of which about 18% were non-productive. Results and caveats for the whole study, not just this receptor: At a false discovery rate of 0.05, a later analysis linked approximately 18,000 TCR beta sequences to specific HLA alleles. A later analysis reported that several top co-occurrence clusters appeared linked to parvovirus B19, influenza, CMV and Epstein-Barr virus. In vitro tests confirmed that a few of the cytomegalovirus-associated TCR beta chains recognize cytomegalovirus antigens. Broadly in line with IMGT annotations, most TCR beta V segments showed up in productive rearrangements about 87% or about 30% of the time in an earlier analysis of around 550 of the donors. Only TCR beta chains were sequenced in this cohort, and the absence of alpha or paired-chain data limited detectable features. A cluster of highly shared sequence variants was judged likely to represent a technical artifact of the sequencing pipeline. According to a later analysis, most CMV-associated TCR beta chains appeared to be HLA-restricted, and the HLA associations seemed to be driven largely by CMV exposure. Presence/absence analyses assumed roughly uniform sequencing depth across donors, an assumption that may not hold. Most TCR sequences were observed very rarely across donors, whereas some public TCRs were present in many individuals. A further reported finding was that TCR beta sequences accurately predicted the HLA-A and HLA-B alleles for most subjects in the first cohort. Cytomegalovirus status was reported to be diagnosed by the classifier with high specificity and sensitivity in both the original and validation cohorts. The 87-base-pair reads could not distinguish some IMGT-functional V segments, including TRBV6-2 and TRBV6-3, so those segments were excluded. A later analysis found that TCR association rates varied across HLA loci, with DRB1 alleles showing the most associated TCRs and HLA-C alleles the fewest. Assigning TCR associations to individual alleles was difficult when HLA alleles, especially DR and DQ, strongly co-occurred. HLA typing was unavailable for some donors at each locus, so association tests used only the typed subset. According to a later genetic analysis, donors in an Asian-associated ancestry cluster had fewer N-insertions in productive TCRs than the approximately 650-donor mean. Correlated functional status among segregating V segments might be attributable to linkage disequilibrium, but an unknown experimental factor could not be ruled out. The study gave a list of 150 to 200 TCR beta chains associated with cytomegalovirus. It was suggested by the authors that the approach could potentially be generalized to other disease states and immunological phenotypes. Approximately 16 rarely observed V segments, including chromosome 9 orphons, were excluded from the earlier analysis of approximately 500 of the donors because counts were too low. Immune exposure information for the cohort was limited to CMV serostatus. In a later genetic analysis, a missense DCLRE1C variant was associated with V-gene and J-gene trimming of TCR beta chains, and the association was replicated in an independent cohort. In a later analysis, HLA-associated TCR beta chains showed more clonal expansion and lower generation probabilities than non-associated chains that were equally common.

The cohort was made up of about 670 healthy bone marrow donors. At the time of sampling, every cohort member was nominally healthy, though immune exposures that went unrecorded were likely present. The donor tested CMV seronegative and was one of the 352 seronegative cohort members. A peripheral blood sample was provided by each donor, and peripheral blood mononuclear cells were used for TCR beta sequencing. Genomic DNA was extracted from the blood cell samples with the Qiagen DNeasy Blood Extraction Kit. The rearrangement joined TRBV5-5 to TRBJ2-5; the D gene identity is not certain. Sequenced sample: PBMCs. The receptor was derived from a woman aged 50 to 60 in good health and CMV-seronegative. CDR3 region: CASSLARKETQYF. The sequenced DNA is TGTGCCAGCAGCTTGGCGAGAAAAGAGACCCAGTACTTC.